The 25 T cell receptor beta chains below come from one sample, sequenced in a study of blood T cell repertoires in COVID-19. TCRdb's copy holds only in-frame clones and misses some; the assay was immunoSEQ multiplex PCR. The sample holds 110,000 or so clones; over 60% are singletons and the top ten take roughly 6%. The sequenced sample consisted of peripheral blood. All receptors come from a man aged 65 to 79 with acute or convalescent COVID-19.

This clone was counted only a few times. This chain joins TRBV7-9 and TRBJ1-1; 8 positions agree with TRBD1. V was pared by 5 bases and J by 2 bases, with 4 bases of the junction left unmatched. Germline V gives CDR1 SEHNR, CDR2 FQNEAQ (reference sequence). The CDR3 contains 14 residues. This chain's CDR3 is CASSPRGLNTEAFF. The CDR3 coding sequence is TGTGCCAGCAGCCCCAGGGGGCTCAACACTGAAGCTTTCTTT. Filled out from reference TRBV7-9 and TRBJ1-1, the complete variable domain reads DTGVSQNPRHKITKRGQNVTFRCDPISEHNRLYWYRQTLGQGPEFLTYFQNEAQLEKSRLLSDRFSAERPKGSFSTLEIQRTEQGDSAMYLCASSPRGLNTEAFFGQGTRLTVV.

The CDR3 DNA is TGTGCCTGGAGTGGTTTTAGCGGGAGTGGGCCCAAAAACATTCAGTACTTC. Residues: CAWSGFSGSGPKNIQYF. The chain joins TRBV30 to TRBJ2-4; 9 nucleotides agree with TRBD2. The trim removed 1 base at V and 2 bases at J, leaving 9 bases unmatched. The CDR3 extends over 17 amino acids. Germline V gives CDR1 GTSNPN, CDR2 SVGIG (reference sequence).

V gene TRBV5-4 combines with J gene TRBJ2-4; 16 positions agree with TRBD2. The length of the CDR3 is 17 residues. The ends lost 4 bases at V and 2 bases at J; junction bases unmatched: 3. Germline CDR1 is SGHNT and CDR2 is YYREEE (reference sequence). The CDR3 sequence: CASSGTSGGESKNIQYF. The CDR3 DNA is TGTGCCAGCAGCGGGACTAGCGGGGGGGAATCCAAAAACATTCAGTACTTC.

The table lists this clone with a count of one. CDR3 residues: CASSLAASGRDEQFF. CDR3 sequence (DNA): TGCGCCAGCAGCTTGGCGGCTAGCGGGAGAGATGAGCAGTTCTTC. The genes are TRBV5-1 and TRBJ2-1; TRBD2 agrees at 10 bases. The germline gives CDR1 SGHRS, CDR2 YFSETQ. This CDR3 contains 15 residues. Germline trimming cut 0 bases from V and 8 bases from J; bases unmatched to any gene: 5.

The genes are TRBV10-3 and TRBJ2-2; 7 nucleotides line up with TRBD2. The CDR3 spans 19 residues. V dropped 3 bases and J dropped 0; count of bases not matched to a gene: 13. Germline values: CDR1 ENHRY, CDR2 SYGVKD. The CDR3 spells CAISDPLKASGANTGELFF. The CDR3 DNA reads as TGTGCCATCAGTGATCCCCTCAAGGCTAGCGGCGCGAACACCGGGGAGCTGTTTTTT.

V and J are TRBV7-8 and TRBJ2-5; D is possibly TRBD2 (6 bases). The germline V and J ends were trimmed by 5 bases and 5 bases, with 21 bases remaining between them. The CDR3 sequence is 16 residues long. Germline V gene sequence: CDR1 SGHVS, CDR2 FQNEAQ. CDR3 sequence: CASSVPGTSLAETQYF. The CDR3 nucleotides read TGTGCCAGCAGCGTTCCCGGGACTTCTCTTGCGGAGACCCAGTACTTC.

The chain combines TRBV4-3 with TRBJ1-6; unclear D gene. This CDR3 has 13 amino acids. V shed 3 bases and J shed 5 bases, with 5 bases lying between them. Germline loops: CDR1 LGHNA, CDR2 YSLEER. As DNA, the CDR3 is TGCGCCAGCAGCCAGATAGATAATTCACCCCTCCACTTT. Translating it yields CASSQIDNSPLHF.

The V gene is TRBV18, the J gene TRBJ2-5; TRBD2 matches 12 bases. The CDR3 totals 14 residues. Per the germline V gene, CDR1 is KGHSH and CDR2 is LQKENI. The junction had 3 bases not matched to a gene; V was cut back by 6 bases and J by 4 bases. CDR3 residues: CASSLAGGRETQYF. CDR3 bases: TGTGCCAGCTCCCTAGCGGGGGGGCGAGAGACCCAGTACTTC.

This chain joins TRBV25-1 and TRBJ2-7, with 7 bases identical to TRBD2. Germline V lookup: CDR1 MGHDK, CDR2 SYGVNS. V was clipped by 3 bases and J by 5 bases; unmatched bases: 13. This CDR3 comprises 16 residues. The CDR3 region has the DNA TGTGCCAGCAGTGAGCCCTCGGGGCGGGGGACGAACGAGCAGTACTTC. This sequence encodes CASSEPSGRGTNEQYF.

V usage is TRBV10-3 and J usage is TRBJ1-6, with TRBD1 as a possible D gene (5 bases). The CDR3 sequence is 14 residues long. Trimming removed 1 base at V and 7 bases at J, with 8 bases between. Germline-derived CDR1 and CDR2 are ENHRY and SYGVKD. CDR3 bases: TGTGCCATCAGTGAGTTGCAGGGAAATTCACCCCTCCACTTT. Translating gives CAISELQGNSPLHF.

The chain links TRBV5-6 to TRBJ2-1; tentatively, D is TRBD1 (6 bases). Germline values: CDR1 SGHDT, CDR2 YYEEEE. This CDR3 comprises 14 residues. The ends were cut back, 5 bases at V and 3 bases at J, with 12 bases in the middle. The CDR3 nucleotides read TGTGCCAGCAGGGGGGACATGGGCTACAATGAGCAGTTCTTC. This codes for CASRGDMGYNEQFF.

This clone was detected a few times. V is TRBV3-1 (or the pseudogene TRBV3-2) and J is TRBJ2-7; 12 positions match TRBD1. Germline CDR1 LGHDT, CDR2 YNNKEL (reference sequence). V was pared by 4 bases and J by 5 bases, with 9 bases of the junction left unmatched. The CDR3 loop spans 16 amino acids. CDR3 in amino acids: CASSLAGTGGQNEQYF. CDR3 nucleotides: TGTGCCAGCAGCCTAGCCGGGACAGGGGGCCAAAACGAGCAGTACTTC.

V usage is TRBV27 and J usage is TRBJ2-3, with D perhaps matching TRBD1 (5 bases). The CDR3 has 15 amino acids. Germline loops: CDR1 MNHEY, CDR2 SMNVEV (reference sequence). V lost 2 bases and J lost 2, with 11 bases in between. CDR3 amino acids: CASSLRGRATDTQYF. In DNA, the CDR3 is TGTGCCAGCAGTTTAAGGGGCAGGGCCACAGATACGCAGTATTTT.

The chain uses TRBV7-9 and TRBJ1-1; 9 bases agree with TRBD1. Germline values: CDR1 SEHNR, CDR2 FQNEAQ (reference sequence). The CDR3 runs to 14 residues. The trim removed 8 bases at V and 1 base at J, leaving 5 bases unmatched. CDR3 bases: TGTGCCAGCCCGGGACAGGGTTCGAACACTGAAGCTTTCTTT. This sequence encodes CASPGQGSNTEAFF.

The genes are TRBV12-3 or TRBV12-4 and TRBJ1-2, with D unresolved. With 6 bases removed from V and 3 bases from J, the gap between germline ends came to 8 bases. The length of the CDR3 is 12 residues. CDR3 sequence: CASRPTDYGYTF. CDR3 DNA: TGTGCCAGCAGACCTACAGACTATGGCTACACCTTC.

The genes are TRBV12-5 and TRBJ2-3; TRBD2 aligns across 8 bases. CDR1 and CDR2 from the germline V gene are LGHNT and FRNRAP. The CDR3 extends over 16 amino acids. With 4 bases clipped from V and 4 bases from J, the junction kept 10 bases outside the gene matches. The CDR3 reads CASGSGLAVGADTQYF. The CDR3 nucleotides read TGTGCTAGTGGTTCAGGACTAGCCGTGGGGGCAGATACGCAGTATTTT. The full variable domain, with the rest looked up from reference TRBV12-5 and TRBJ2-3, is DARVTQTPRHKVTEMGQEVTMRCQPILGHNTVFWYRQTMMQGLELLAYFRNRAPLDDSGMPKDRFSAEMPDATLATLKIQPSEPRDSAVYFCASGSGLAVGADTQYFGPGTRLTVL.

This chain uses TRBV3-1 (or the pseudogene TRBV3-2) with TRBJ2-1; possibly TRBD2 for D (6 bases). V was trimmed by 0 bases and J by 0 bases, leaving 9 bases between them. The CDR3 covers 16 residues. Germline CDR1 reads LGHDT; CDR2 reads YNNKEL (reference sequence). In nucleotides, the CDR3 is TGTGCCAGCAGCCAAGACGGGGGAGGCTCCTACAATGAGCAGTTCTTC. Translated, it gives CASSQDGGGSYNEQFF.

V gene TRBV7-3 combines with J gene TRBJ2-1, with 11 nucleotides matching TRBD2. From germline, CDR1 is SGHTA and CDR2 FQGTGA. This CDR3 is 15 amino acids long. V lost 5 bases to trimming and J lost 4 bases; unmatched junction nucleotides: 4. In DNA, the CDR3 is TGTGCCAGCAGCCCCAGGACTAGCGGGTACAATGAGCAGTTCTTC. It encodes CASSPRTSGYNEQFF.

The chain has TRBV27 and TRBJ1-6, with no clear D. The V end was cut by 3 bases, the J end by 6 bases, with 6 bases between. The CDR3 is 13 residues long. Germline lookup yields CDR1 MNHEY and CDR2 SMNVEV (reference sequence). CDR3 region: CASSLGLNSPLHF. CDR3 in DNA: TGTGCCAGCAGTTTGGGCCTTAATTCACCCCTCCACTTT.

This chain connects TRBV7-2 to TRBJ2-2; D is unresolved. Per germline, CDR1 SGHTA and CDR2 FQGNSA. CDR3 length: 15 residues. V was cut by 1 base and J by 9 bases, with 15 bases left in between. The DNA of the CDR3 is TGTGCCAGCAGCTTAGGAGGTCTAACCTACCGGGAGCTGTTTTTT. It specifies CASSLGGLTYRELFF. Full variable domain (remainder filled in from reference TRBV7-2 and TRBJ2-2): GAGVSQSPSNKVTEKGKDVELRCDPISGHTALYWYRQSLGQGLEFLIYFQGNSAPDKSGLPSDRFSAERTGGSVSTLTIQRTQQEDSAVYLCASSLGGLTYRELFFGEGSRLTVL.

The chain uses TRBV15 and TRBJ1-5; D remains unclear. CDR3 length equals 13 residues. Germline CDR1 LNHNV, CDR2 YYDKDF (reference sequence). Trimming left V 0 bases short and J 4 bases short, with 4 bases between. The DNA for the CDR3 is TGTGCCACCAGCAGAGATCAGAATCAGCCCCAGCATTTT. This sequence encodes CATSRDQNQPQHF. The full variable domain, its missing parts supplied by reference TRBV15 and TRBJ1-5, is DAMVIQNPRYQVTQFGKPVTLSCSQTLNHNVMYWYQQKSSQAPKLLFHYYDKDFNNEADTPDNFQSRRPNTSFCFLDIRSPGLGDTAMYLCATSRDQNQPQHFGDGTRLSIL.

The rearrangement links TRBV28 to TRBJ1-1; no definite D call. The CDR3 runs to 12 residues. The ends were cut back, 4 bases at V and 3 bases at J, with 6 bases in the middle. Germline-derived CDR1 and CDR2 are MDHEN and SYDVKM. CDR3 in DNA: TGTGCCAGCAGTTGGGCCCACACTGAAGCTTTCTTT. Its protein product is CASSWAHTEAFF. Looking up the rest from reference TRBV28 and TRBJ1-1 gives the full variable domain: DVKVTQSSRYLVKRTGEKVFLECVQDMDHENMFWYRQDPGLGLRLIYFSYDVKMKEKGDIPEGYSVSREKKERFSLILESASTNQTSMYLCASSWAHTEAFFGQGTRLTVV.

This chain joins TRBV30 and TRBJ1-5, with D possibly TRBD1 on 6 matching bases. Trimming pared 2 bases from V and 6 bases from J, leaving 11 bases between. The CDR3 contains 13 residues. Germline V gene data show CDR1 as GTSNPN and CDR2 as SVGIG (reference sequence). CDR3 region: CAWSIRDIQPQHF. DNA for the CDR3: TGTGCCTGGAGTATCCGGGACATTCAGCCCCAGCATTTT.

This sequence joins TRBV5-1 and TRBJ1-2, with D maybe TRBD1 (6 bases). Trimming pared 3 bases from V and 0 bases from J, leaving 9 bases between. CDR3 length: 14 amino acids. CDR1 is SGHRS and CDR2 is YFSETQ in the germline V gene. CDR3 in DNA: TGCGCCAGCAGCTATGGGACATCTAACTATGGCTACACCTTC. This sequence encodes CASSYGTSNYGYTF.

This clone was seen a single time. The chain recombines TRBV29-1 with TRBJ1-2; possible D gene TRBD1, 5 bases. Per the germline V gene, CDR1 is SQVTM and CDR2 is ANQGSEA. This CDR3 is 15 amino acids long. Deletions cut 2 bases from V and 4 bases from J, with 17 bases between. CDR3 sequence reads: CSVERVLGVGYGYTF. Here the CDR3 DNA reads TGCAGCGTTGAAAGGGTTTTAGGGGTTGGCTATGGCTACACCTTC.